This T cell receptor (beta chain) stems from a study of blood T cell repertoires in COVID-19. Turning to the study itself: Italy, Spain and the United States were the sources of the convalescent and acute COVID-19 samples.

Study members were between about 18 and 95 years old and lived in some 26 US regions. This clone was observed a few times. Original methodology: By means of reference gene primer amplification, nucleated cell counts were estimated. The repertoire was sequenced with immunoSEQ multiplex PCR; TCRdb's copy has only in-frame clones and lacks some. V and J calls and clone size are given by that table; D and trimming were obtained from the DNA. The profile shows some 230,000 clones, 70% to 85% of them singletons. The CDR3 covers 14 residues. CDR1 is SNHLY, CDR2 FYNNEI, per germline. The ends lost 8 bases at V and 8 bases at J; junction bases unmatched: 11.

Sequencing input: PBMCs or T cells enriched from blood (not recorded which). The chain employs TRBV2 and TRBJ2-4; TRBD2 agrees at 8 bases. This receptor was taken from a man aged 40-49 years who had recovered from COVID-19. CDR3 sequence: CASSGERGLDIQYF. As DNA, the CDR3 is TGTGCCAGCTCTGGGGAGCGGGGGTTGGACATTCAGTACTTC.